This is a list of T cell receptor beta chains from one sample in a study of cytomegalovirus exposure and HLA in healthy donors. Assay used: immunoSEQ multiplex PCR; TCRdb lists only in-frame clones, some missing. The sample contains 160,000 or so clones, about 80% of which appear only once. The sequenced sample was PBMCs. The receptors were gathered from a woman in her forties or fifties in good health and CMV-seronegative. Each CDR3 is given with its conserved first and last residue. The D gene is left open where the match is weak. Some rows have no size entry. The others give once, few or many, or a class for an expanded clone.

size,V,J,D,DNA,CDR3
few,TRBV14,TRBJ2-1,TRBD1,TGTGCCAGCAGCAAGAGACAGGGGCCCTACAATGAGCAGTTCTTC,CASSKRQGPYNEQFF
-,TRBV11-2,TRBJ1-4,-,TGTGCCAGCGGGGTCGGACTAGGCAGTAATGAAAAACTGTTTTTT,CASGVGLGSNEKLFF
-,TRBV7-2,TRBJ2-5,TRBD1,TGTGCCAGCAGCTTATTTGGGACAGCTCAAGAGACCCAGTACTTC,CASSLFGTAQETQYF
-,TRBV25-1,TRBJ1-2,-,TGTGCCAGCAGTGGCAGAAACTATGGCGGCTACACCTTC,CASSGRNYGGYTF
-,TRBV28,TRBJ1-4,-,TGTGCCAGCAGCCAAACTATGGTACCAACTAATGAAAAACTGTTTTTT,CASSQTMVPTNEKLFF
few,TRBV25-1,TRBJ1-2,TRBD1,TGTGCCAGCAGTGCAGGGGGCTGGGGTGGCTACACCTTC,CASSAGGWGGYTF
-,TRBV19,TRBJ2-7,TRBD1,TGTGCCAGTAGACGGACAGGGTATTCCTACGAGCAGTACTTC,CASRRTGYSYEQYF
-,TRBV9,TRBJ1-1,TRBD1,TGTGCCAGCAGCGTAGCCCCGGACAGGACGAACACTGAAGCTTTCTTT,CASSVAPDRTNTEAFF
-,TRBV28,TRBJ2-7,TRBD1,TGTGCCAGCAGTTTGGGCCCGGGACAGGCCTACGAGCAGTACTTC,CASSLGPGQAYEQYF
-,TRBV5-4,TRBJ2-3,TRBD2,TGTGCCAGCAGCCCCGGCGGGGGTGCAGTTCCGACAGATACGCAGTATTTT,CASSPGGGAVPTDTQYF
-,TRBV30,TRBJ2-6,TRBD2,TGTGCCTGGAATCGCCGGGCTAGCGGAGCTCCTTCTGGGGCCAACGTCCTGACTTTC,CAWNRRASGAPSGANVLTF
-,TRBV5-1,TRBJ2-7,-,TGCGCCAGCAGCCCAAGGGGGGGGTCGGGCTCCTACGAGCAGTACTTC,CASSPRGGSGSYEQYF
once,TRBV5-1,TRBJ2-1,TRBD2,TGCGCCAGCAGCTTGGTTCCTAGCGGGGTTAATGAGCAGTTCTTC,CASSLVPSGVNEQFF
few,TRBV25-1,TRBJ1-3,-,TGTGCCAGCAGTGAATCGGGCTCTGGAAACACCATATATTTT,CASSESGSGNTIYF